Listed below are T cell receptor beta chains from one sample, sequenced in a study of response to subunit inactivated influenza vaccine. TCRdb re-called the RT-PCR reads with MiXCR, one entry per CDR3 protein. The sample contains roughly 650,000 distinct CDR3 sequences, around a sixth of which appear only once. The sample was PBMCs from blood, taken 11 to 12 days after vaccination. These receptor sequences come from a man aged 50 or older who received an inactivated influenza vaccine. Both conserved end residues are part of each CDR3. Fields, in order: J gene, V gene, D gene, clone size, CDR3 DNA, CDR3 protein. D genes are given only for firm matches. Only part of the rows carry a size: once, few, many, or a class if the clone is expanded.

>TRBJ2-3|TRBV30|NA|few
TGTGCCTGGAGCCACGGGCACACAGATACGCAGTATTTT
CAWSHGHTDTQYF
>TRBJ1-2|TRBV29-1|TRBD1|NA
TGCAGCGTTGAAGACCGGGACAGGGGGCCTGGCTACACCTTC
CSVEDRDRGPGYTF
>TRBJ2-2|TRBV5-1|NA|many
TGTGCCAGCAGCTTAGGGAACACCGGGGAGCTGTTTTTT
CASSLGNTGELFF
>TRBJ2-1|TRBV2|TRBD1|few
TGTGCCAGCAGTGATGGACAGGGGAACATCTATGAGCAGTTCTTC
CASSDGQGNIYEQFF
>TRBJ2-7|TRBV4-3|NA|few
TGCGCCAGCAGCCAAGATCTAGGAGCGGACGAGCAGTACTTC
CASSQDLGADEQYF
>TRBJ2-1|TRBV5-1|NA|NA
TGCGCCAGCAGGAGTGGGGGCATCAATGAGCAGTTCTTC
CASRSGGINEQFF
>TRBJ2-1|TRBV7-9|NA|few
TGTGCCAGCAGTCACCGTCCCGAGGGTGTTTTGGGCAATGAGCAGTTCTTC
CASSHRPEGVLGNEQFF
>TRBJ1-1|TRBV3-1|TRBD1|few
TGTGCCAGCAGCCCGGGACAGGGAGACACTGAAGCTTTCTTT
CASSPGQGDTEAFF
>TRBJ2-2|TRBV6-4|NA|NA
TGTGCCAGCAGTACGTACGTCCTCAGGAGGTCCGCGGGGTTGAACACCGGGGAGCTGTTTTTT
CASSTYVLRRSAGLNTGELFF
>TRBJ2-5|TRBV7-8|TRBD2|few
TGTGCCAGCAGCTTAGTAGCGGGGACTAGCGGGAGGCAAGAGACCCAGTACTTC
CASSLVAGTSGRQETQYF
>TRBJ2-2|TRBV7-9|NA|few
TGTGCCTCCCCCCCGGGCGGGGAGCTGTTTTTT
CASPPGGELFF
>TRBJ2-7|TRBV7-2|TRBD1|NA
TGTGCCAGCAGCCTACGGACAGGGGGTCTAGTCGAGCAGTACTTC
CASSLRTGGLVEQYF
>TRBJ1-1|TRBV20-1|NA|many
TGCAGTGCTTTCGGGAACACTGAAGCTTTCTTT
CSAFGNTEAFF
>TRBJ1-1|TRBV18|NA|NA
TGTGCCAGCTCACCTGACTCGCGGTCCACTGAAGCTTTCTTT
CASSPDSRSTEAFF
>TRBJ2-7|TRBV7-2|TRBD1|NA
TGTGCCAGCAGCCTAAATCCGGGACAGTCCTACGAGCAGTACTTC
CASSLNPGQSYEQYF
>TRBJ1-3|TRBV9|NA|few
TGTGCCAGCAGCGGTCCTAAGCGTGGAAACACCATATATTTT
CASSGPKRGNTIYF
>TRBJ2-7|TRBV19|NA|few
TGTGCCAGTAGTATTCCGCACACCGAGGCCTACGAGCAGTACTTC
CASSIPHTEAYEQYF
>TRBJ2-1|TRBV14|TRBD2|NA
TGTGCCAGCAGCCAAGATCCTAGCGGGACAAACTCCTACAATGAGCAGTTCTTC
CASSQDPSGTNSYNEQFF
>TRBJ2-1|TRBV11-2|TRBD2|few
TGTGCCAGCAGCCGCGGTGGGACTAGCAGGGTTGAGCAGTTCTTC
CASSRGGTSRVEQFF
>TRBJ1-1|TRBV5-1|NA|few
TGCGCCAGCCTAGGGGGGCCGGACACTGAAGCTTTCTTT
CASLGGPDTEAFF
>TRBJ2-1|TRBV9|TRBD2|few
TGTGCCAGCAGCGTAGGCCCCGGACTAGCCAATGAGCAGTTCTTC
CASSVGPGLANEQFF
>TRBJ1-1|TRBV5-6|NA|few
TGTGCCAGCAGCTTGGGACATTTAACGGAGGTGGAAGCTTTCTTT
CASSLGHLTEVEAFF
>TRBJ1-1|TRBV6-1|NA|NA
TGTGCCAGCAGTCTCCGGCAGGCGGCCCGGACTGAAGCTTTCTTT
CASSLRQAARTEAFF
>TRBJ1-2|TRBV12-3/TRBV12-4|TRBD1|NA
TGTGCCAGCAGACCCCGACAGGGTAACTATGGCTACACCTTC
CASRPRQGNYGYTF
>TRBJ2-7|TRBV2|TRBD2|few
TGTGCCAGCAGTGAGACCGGGACTAGCGGGACCTCCTACGAGCAGTACTTC
CASSETGTSGTSYEQYF
>TRBJ2-7|TRBV6-2/TRBV6-3|TRBD1|NA
TGTGCCAGCAGAAGCCAAATGACAGGGTGGTACGAGCAGTACTTC
CASRSQMTGWYEQYF
>TRBJ2-5|TRBV2|TRBD2|NA
TGTGCCAGCAGTAGCGGGGGGACGAGTCAAGAGACCCAGTACTTC
CASSSGGTSQETQYF
>TRBJ2-1|TRBV5-1|TRBD2|few
TGCGCCAGCGGGACTAGCGGGGGGGCCTACAATGAGCAGTTCTTC
CASGTSGGAYNEQFF
>TRBJ1-1|TRBV7-2|NA|NA
TGTGCCAGCAGGACAATTGGCGCTGAAGCTTTCTTT
CASRTIGAEAFF
>TRBJ2-2|TRBV29-1|TRBD1|few
TGCAGCGTTAAAGGGGGCGCATCCGGGGAGCTGTTTTTT
CSVKGGASGELFF
>TRBJ1-3|TRBV6-4|TRBD1|NA
TGTGCCAGACTAGCATCGGGACAGTTTGGAAACACCATATATTTT
CARLASGQFGNTIYF
>TRBJ2-1|TRBV6-2/TRBV6-3|NA|NA
TGTGCCAGCAGTTACTACTTCACTGCCTCCTACAATGAGCAGTTCTTC
CASSYYFTASYNEQFF
>TRBJ2-7|TRBV5-1|NA|many
TGCGCCAGCAGCTTGAAGCCCACGGAAGGGGAGCAGTACTTC
CASSLKPTEGEQYF
>TRBJ2-6|TRBV7-8|NA|NA
TGTGCCAGCAGCTATAACCGGGACGGCTCCTTCTCTGGGGCCAACGTCCTGACTTTC
CASSYNRDGSFSGANVLTF
>TRBJ2-5|TRBV10-3|TRBD1|many
TGTGCCATCAGAGACAGGGAATATGCGACCCAGTACTTC
CAIRDREYATQYF
>TRBJ2-1|TRBV11-2|TRBD2|few
TGTGCCAGCAGCTTATCCCGGACTAGCGGCTTCTACAATGAGCAGTTCTTC
CASSLSRTSGFYNEQFF
>TRBJ2-3|TRBV9|NA|few
TGTGCCAGCAGCCCCTCCGTGGGCCAGCGCACAGATACGCAGTATTTT
CASSPSVGQRTDTQYF
>TRBJ2-3|TRBV7-4|NA|few
TGTGCCAGCAGCCGATCTTCCAGCCGAAGCACAGATACGCAGTATTTT
CASSRSSSRSTDTQYF
>TRBJ2-2|TRBV5-5|NA|few
TGTGCCAGCAGCTGGCGGGGGAACACCGGGGAGCTGTTTTTT
CASSWRGNTGELFF
>TRBJ2-1|TRBV7-2|TRBD1|NA
TGTGCCAGCAGCGCCCGACAGGGCTACAATGAGCAGTTCTTC
CASSARQGYNEQFF
>TRBJ2-5|TRBV5-1|NA|NA
TGCGCCAGCAGCTTGGAGACAACTGGGGAGACCCAGTACTTC
CASSLETTGETQYF
>TRBJ2-1|TRBV6-1|NA|NA
TGTGCCAGCAGAGCGGAGGGGAACTCCTACAATGAGCAGTTCTTC
CASRAEGNSYNEQFF
>TRBJ2-3|TRBV5-1|TRBD1|many
TGCGCCAGCAGCCCGCTCCAGGGGGAACGCACAGATACGCAGTATTTT
CASSPLQGERTDTQYF
>TRBJ2-1|TRBV7-2|TRBD2|NA
TGTGCCAGCAGCTTAGCCACGACTAGCAGAACAAACAATGAGCAGTTCTTC
CASSLATTSRTNNEQFF
>TRBJ2-5|TRBV7-9|NA|NA
TGTGCCAGCAGCCCACAGGGTCGGGGGCAAGAGACCCAGTACTTC
CASSPQGRGQETQYF
>TRBJ2-2|TRBV11-2|TRBD2|NA
TGTGCCAGCAGCGCCGGGACTAGCGGGGTGAAACCGAACACCGGGGAGCTGTTTTTT
CASSAGTSGVKPNTGELFF
>TRBJ2-7|TRBV28|NA|NA
TGTGCCAGCAGTTACATGGGCCACGAGCAGTACTTC
CASSYMGHEQYF
>TRBJ1-1|TRBV20-1|NA|few
TGCAGTGCTAGGGAGGAGGGAGCTTTCTTT
CSAREEGAFF
>TRBJ2-2|TRBV4-1|TRBD2|NA
TGCGCCAGCAGCCAAGTAGTAGCGGGAGGGCTAGGCGGGGAGCTGTTTTTT
CASSQVVAGGLGGELFF
>TRBJ2-7|TRBV19|NA|NA
TGTGCCAGTAGTAGCCCCTTGATTTCCTACGAGCAGTACTTC
CASSSPLISYEQYF
>TRBJ2-3|TRBV27|NA|NA
TGTGCCAGCAGTTTATATCCCCTTCGAGCGGCGGTAGATACGCAGTATTTT
CASSLYPLRAAVDTQYF
>TRBJ2-3|TRBV11-2|TRBD2|few
TGTGCCAGCAACCTCCTAGCGGGGGGATATACAGATACGCAGTATTTT
CASNLLAGGYTDTQYF
>TRBJ1-2|TRBV6-1|TRBD1|NA
TGTGCCAGCAGCCCATTACCGGGGACAGGGGATGGCTACACCTTC
CASSPLPGTGDGYTF